These T cell receptor beta chains were read from a single sample in a study of cytomegalovirus exposure and HLA in healthy donors. Repertoires were generated with immunoSEQ multiplex PCR, while TCRdb's copy carries only in-frame clones and drops some. The table has 90,000 or so clones, approximately 80% seen once; the top ten hold 32%. The sequenced sample was PBMCs. The receptors here all came from a man aged 50 to 60 in good health and CMV-seropositive. CDR3s include the opening cysteine and the closing phenylalanine or tryptophan. Each record gives: V gene, clone size, J gene, D gene, CDR3 protein, CDR3 DNA. A D gene is named only where the DNA matches it firmly. Some rows mark clone size as missing; the rest say once, few, many or name a class of expanded clone.

>TRBV2|.|TRBJ2-1|.
CASSGGPSYNEQFF
TGTGCCAGCAGTGGGGGCCCCTCCTACAATGAGCAGTTCTTC
>TRBV30|.|TRBJ2-1|.
CAAGQLTHNEQFF
TGTGCCGCTGGACAGCTAACTCACAATGAGCAGTTCTTC
>TRBV7-2|.|TRBJ2-3|TRBD2
CASSLTSGSTDTQYF
TGTGCCAGCAGCTTGACTAGCGGGAGCACAGATACGCAGTATTTT
>TRBV27|.|TRBJ1-3|.
CASSLNTPRNTIYF
TGTGCCAGCAGTTTAAATACTCCCCGGAACACCATATATTTT
>TRBV7-9|few|TRBJ2-1|.
CASSPTSSHEQFF
TGTGCCAGCAGCCCGACTAGTTCTCATGAGCAGTTCTTC
>TRBV30|.|TRBJ2-4|.
CALEGIDKNSQYF
TGTGCCTTGGAAGGTATAGACAAAAACAGTCAGTACTTC
>TRBV9|.|TRBJ2-7|TRBD2
CASSGGPKAGGPYEQYF
TGTGCCAGCAGCGGAGGACCCAAGGCGGGAGGGCCCTACGAGCAGTACTTC
>TRBV11-2|few|TRBJ2-3|TRBD2
CASRLAGVSTDTQYF
TGTGCCAGCAGACTAGCGGGAGTTAGCACAGATACGCAGTATTTT
>TRBV19|.|TRBJ1-1|.
CASRERGTLNTEAFF
TGTGCCAGTAGAGAACGCGGGACTCTGAACACTGAAGCTTTCTTT
>TRBV11-1|few|TRBJ2-7|.
CASSLRSSYYEQYF
TGTGCCAGCAGCTTAAGGAGCAGTTACTACGAGCAGTACTTC
>TRBV30|once|TRBJ2-4|.
CAWSLGQGNIQYF
TGTGCCTGGAGTTTGGGGCAGGGGAACATTCAGTACTTC
>TRBV5-5|.|TRBJ1-5|.
CASSSDSHQPQHF
TGTGCCAGCAGTTCGGACAGCCATCAGCCCCAGCATTTT
>TRBV11-3|.|TRBJ2-2|TRBD2
CASSSGTSGYTGELFF
TGTGCCAGCAGCTCTGGGACTAGCGGATACACCGGGGAGCTGTTTTTT
>TRBV2|.|TRBJ2-2|TRBD1
CASTTGDRLTGELFF
TGTGCCAGCACTACAGGGGACAGGCTCACCGGGGAGCTGTTTTTT
>TRBV7-9|.|TRBJ1-5|.
CSSSSYRGEEGGNQPQHF
TGTTCCAGCAGCTCATACCGCGGGGAGGAAGGGGGCAATCAGCCCCAGCATTTT
>TRBV5-1|.|TRBJ2-3|TRBD2
CASSLESSGREKRYTQYF
TGCGCCAGCAGCTTGGAAAGTTCGGGGCGGGAGAAGCGATATACGCAGTATTTT
>TRBV5-4|.|TRBJ2-7|.
CASSLRPTGGEQYF
TGTGCCAGCAGCTTGAGGCCCACCGGAGGGGAGCAGTACTTC
>TRBV7-6|few|TRBJ1-3|.
CASSLGPGGAGNTIYF
TGTGCCAGCAGCTTAGGCCCCGGGGGAGCCGGAAACACCATATATTTT
>TRBV30|few|TRBJ2-7|TRBD1
CAWDSRTGREQYF
TGTGCCTGGGATTCGAGGACAGGACGCGAGCAGTACTTC
>TRBV7-8|.|TRBJ2-7|.
CASSLRTSSHEQYF
TGTGCCAGCAGCCTACGGACATCTTCCCACGAGCAGTACTTC
>TRBV10-2|.|TRBJ2-3|TRBD2
CATTLAGEADTQYF
TGCGCCACCACACTAGCGGGAGAGGCAGATACGCAGTATTTT
>TRBV7-9|.|TRBJ2-1|TRBD2
CSSSLALAGVSYNEQFF
TGTTCCAGCAGCTTAGCACTAGCGGGCGTCTCCTACAATGAGCAGTTCTTC
>TRBV6-1|.|TRBJ2-7|TRBD1
CASSEAIRDRVGYEQYF
TGTGCCAGCAGTGAAGCGATCAGGGACAGGGTTGGTTACGAGCAGTACTTC
>TRBV19|.|TRBJ2-7|TRBD1
CASSPGQGNAYEQYF
TGTGCCAGTAGCCCGGGACAGGGCAATGCCTACGAGCAGTACTTC
>TRBV7-9|.|TRBJ1-2|TRBD1
CASSSTGGFGYTF
TGTGCCAGCAGCTCAACAGGGGGTTTTGGCTACACCTTC
>TRBV4-2|.|TRBJ2-6|.
CASSQEKCQGRPGASGLTF
TGTGCCAGCAGCCAAGAAAAGTGTCAGGGGCGGCCCGGGGCCAGCGGCCTGACTTTC
>TRBV19|.|TRBJ1-5|TRBD1
CASSTKSGTGDLYSNQPQHF
TGTGCCAGTAGTACAAAATCCGGGACAGGGGACCTATATAGCAATCAGCCCCAGCATTTT
>TRBV5-1|.|TRBJ2-7|TRBD1
CASSLDYRGEQYF
TGCGCCAGCAGCTTGGACTACAGGGGCGAGCAGTACTTC
>TRBV5-6|.|TRBJ1-3|TRBD1
CASSATGTAPGNTIYF
TGTGCCAGCAGCGCTACCGGGACAGCGCCGGGAAACACCATATATTTT
>TRBV12-2|.|TRBJ1-1|.
CASRLTGTGLKTENTEAFF
TGTGCAAGTCGCTTAACCGGGACAGGGCTCAAAACTGAGAACACTGAAGCTTTCTTT
>TRBV11-2|once|TRBJ2-3|.
CASSEQALSTDTQYF
TGTGCCAGCAGCGAACAAGCGTTAAGCACAGATACGCAGTATTTT
>TRBV13|.|TRBJ1-2|.
CASSLDPGGYGYTF
TGTGCCAGCAGCTTAGACCCCGGGGGCTATGGCTACACCTTC
>TRBV30|.|TRBJ1-2|TRBD1
CAWSGQGQGIGGYTF
TGTGCCTGGAGCGGCCAGGGACAGGGGATAGGTGGCTACACCTTC
>TRBV7-9|.|TRBJ2-1|.
CASSLNRQRLQNEQFF
TGTGCCAGCAGCTTAAATAGACAGAGGCTACAAAATGAGCAGTTCTTC
>TRBV29-1|.|TRBJ2-5|TRBD2
CSVVRAGRETQYF
TGCAGCGTTGTTCGAGCGGGAAGAGAGACCCAGTACTTC
>TRBV6-1|.|TRBJ2-5|TRBD1
CASSDPGQGLETQYF
TGTGCCAGCAGTGATCCGGGACAGGGCTTAGAGACCCAGTACTTC
>TRBV29-1|few|TRBJ2-7|TRBD1
CSVGTVSYEQYF
TGCAGCGTAGGGACAGTTTCCTACGAGCAGTACTTC